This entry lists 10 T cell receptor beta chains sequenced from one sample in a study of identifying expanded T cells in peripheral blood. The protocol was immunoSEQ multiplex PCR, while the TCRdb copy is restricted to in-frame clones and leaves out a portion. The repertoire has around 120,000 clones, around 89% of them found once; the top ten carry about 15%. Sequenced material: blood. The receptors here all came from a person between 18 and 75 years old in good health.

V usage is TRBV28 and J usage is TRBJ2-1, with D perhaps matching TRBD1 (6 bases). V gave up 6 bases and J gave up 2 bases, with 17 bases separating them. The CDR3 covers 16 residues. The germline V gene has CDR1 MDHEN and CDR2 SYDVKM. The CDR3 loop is CASRGTGQGPYNEQFF. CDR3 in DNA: TGTGCCAGCAGAGGAACAGGGCAAGGTCCCTACAATGAGCAGTTCTTC. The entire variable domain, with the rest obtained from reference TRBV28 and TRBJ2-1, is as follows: DVKVTQSSRYLVKRTGEKVFLECVQDMDHENMFWYRQDPGLGLRLIYFSYDVKMKEKGDIPEGYSVSREKKERFSLILESASTNQTSMYLCASRGTGQGPYNEQFFGPGTRLTVL.

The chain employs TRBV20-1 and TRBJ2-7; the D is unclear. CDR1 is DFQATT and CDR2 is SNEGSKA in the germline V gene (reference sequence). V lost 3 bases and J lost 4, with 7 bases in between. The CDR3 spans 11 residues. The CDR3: CSARTQYEQYF. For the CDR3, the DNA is TGCAGTGCTAGGACACAGTACGAGCAGTACTTC.

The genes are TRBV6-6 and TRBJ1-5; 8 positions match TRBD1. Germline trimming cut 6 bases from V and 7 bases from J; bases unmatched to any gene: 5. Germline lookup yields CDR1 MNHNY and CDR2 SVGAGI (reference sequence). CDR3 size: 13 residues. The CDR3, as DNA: TGTGCCAGCAGCTTGACAGGGGAACAGCCCCAGCATTTT. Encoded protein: CASSLTGEQPQHF.

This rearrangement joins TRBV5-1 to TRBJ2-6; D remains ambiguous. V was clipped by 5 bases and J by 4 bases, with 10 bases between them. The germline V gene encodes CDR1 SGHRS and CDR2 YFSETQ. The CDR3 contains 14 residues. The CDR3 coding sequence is TGCGCCAGCAGAACCCTTCCCGGGGCCAACGTCCTGACTTTC. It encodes CASRTLPGANVLTF.

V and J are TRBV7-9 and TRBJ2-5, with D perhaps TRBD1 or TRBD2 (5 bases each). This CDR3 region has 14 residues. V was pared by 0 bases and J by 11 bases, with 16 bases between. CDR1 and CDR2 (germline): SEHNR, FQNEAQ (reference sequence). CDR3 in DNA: TGTGCCAGCAGCTTAGCGACAAGGGACCAGGCGCAGTACTTC. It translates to CASSLATRDQAQYF.

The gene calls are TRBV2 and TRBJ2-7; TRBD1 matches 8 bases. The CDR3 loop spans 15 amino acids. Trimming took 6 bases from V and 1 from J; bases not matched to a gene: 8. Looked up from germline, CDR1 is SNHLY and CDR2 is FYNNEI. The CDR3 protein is CASRRGQVASYEQYF. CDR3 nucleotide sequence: TGTGCCAGCAGGAGGGGACAGGTTGCGTCCTACGAGCAGTACTTC.

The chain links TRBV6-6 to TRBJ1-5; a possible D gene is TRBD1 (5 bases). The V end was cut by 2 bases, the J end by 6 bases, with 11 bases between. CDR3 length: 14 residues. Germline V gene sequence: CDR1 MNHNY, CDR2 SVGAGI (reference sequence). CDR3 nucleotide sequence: TGTGCCAGCAGTTACGGTCTAGGGACTCAGCCCCAGCATTTT. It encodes CASSYGLGTQPQHF.

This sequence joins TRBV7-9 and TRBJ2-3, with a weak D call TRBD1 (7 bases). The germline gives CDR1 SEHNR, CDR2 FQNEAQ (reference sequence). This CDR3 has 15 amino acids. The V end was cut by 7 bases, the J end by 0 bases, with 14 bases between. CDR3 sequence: CASTLGGGSTDTQYF. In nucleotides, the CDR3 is TGTGCCAGCACTCTAGGAGGGGGCAGCACAGATACGCAGTATTTT.

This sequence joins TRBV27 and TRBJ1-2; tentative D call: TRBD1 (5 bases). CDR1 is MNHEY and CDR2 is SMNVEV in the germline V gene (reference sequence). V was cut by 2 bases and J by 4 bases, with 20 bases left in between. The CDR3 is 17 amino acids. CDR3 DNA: TGTGCCAGCAGTTTAAGGGGTGCGGAGGGAGGAGGCTATGGCTACACCTTC. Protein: CASSLRGAEGGGYGYTF.

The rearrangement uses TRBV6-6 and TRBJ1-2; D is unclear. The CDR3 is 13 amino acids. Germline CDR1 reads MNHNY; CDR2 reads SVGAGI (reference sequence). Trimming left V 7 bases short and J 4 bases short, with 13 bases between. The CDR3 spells CASTFVSSYGYTF. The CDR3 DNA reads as TGTGCCAGCACCTTTGTGTCCAGCTATGGCTACACCTTC.